Each of the 32 T cell receptor beta chains below was sequenced from the same sample in a study of blood T cell repertoires in COVID-19. Sequencing was performed with immunoSEQ multiplex PCR; in TCRdb, only in-frame clones are kept and a portion is missing. Of under 450,000 clones listed, 65% to 90% were seen once; the top ten hold about 7.1%. The sample comprised peripheral blood. All receptors derive from a woman between 55 and 75 years old with COVID-19, enrolled during active disease.

The chain carries TRBV13 and TRBJ2-1; 9 bases map to TRBD2. Germline V gene lookup returns CDR1 PRHDT and CDR2 FYEKMQ (reference sequence). The V and J ends lost 4 bases and 8 bases, in that order; junction bases with no gene match: 12. CDR3 length: 16 residues. CDR3 sequence (DNA): TGTGCCAGCAGCTCAATAGCGGGGGCCAACACGCATGAGCAGTTCTTC. It encodes CASSSIAGANTHEQFF. Supplemented by reference TRBV13 and TRBJ2-1, the full variable domain reads AAGVIQSPRHLIKEKRETATLKCYPIPRHDTVYWYQQGPGQDPQFLISFYEKMQSDKGSIPDRFSAQQFSDYHSELNMSSLELGDSALYFCASSSIAGANTHEQFFGPGTRLTVL.

This chain connects TRBV7-9 to TRBJ2-1; 8 bases line up with TRBD1. The V segment lost 5 bases and the J segment 4 bases; nucleotides outside the gene matches: 7. Looked up from germline, CDR1 is SEHNR and CDR2 is FQNEAQ (reference sequence). CDR3 length: 15 amino acids. CDR3 sequence: CASSLRDRLYNEQFF. CDR3 in DNA: TGTGCCAGCAGCCTGAGGGACAGGCTTTACAATGAGCAGTTCTTC.

In its sample, this clone was seen many times. The CDR3: CASIIQGTYGYTF. CDR3 DNA: TGTGCCAGCATCATACAGGGGACGTATGGCTACACCTTC. The rearrangement links TRBV5-6 to TRBJ1-2, with 7 bases lining up with TRBD1. The CDR3 has 13 amino acids. The V and J ends lost 6 bases and 5 bases, in that order; junction bases with no gene match: 7. Germline loops: CDR1 SGHDT, CDR2 YYEEEE.

The genes are TRBV4-1 and TRBJ1-5, with D tentatively TRBD1 (6 bases). This CDR3 has 15 residues. The V gene lost 1 base and the J gene lost 2 bases, with 9 bases spanning the gap. Germline loops: CDR1 MGHRA, CDR2 YSYEKL. The CDR3 region is CASSQASGGNQPQHF. As DNA, the CDR3 is TGCGCCAGCAGCCAAGCATCAGGGGGCAATCAGCCCCAGCATTTT.

The chain joins TRBV30 to TRBJ1-2; possibly TRBD1 for D (6 bases). With 0 bases removed from V and 2 bases from J, the gap between germline ends came to 10 bases. This CDR3 contains 14 residues. CDR1 is GTSNPN, CDR2 SVGIG, per germline (reference sequence). CDR3 loop: CAWSVGHTNYGYTF. CDR3 bases: TGTGCCTGGAGTGTGGGACATACGAACTATGGCTACACCTTC.

The gene calls are TRBV5-1 and TRBJ1-2; perhaps TRBD1 as D (5 bases). V shed 5 bases and J shed 4 bases, with 15 bases lying between them. CDR1 and CDR2 (germline): SGHRS, YFSETQ. The CDR3 length is 14 residues. The CDR3 loop is CASSGKDTFYGYTF. The CDR3, as DNA: TGCGCCAGCAGTGGGAAGGACACCTTCTATGGCTACACCTTC.

This chain joins TRBV27 and TRBJ1-2; D remains ambiguous. Germline V CDR1 and CDR2: MNHEY, SMNVEV (reference sequence). With 2 bases removed from V and 3 bases from J, the gap between germline ends came to 10 bases. The CDR3 has 14 residues. The CDR3 DNA sequence: TGTGCCAGCAGTTTAAAGTCTGAGTACTATGGCTACACCTTC. Protein sequence: CASSLKSEYYGYTF.

This clone was picked up a small number of times. The chain links TRBV7-2 to TRBJ2-7; 8 nucleotides agree with TRBD2. Germline CDR1 is SGHTA and CDR2 is FQGNSA. V was pared by 8 bases and J by 0 bases, with 6 bases of the junction left unmatched. CDR3 length equals 14 residues. The CDR3 sequence is CASREGGLSYEQYF. The CDR3 bases are TGTGCCAGCCGGGAGGGAGGACTCTCCTACGAGCAGTACTTC. Together with reference TRBV7-2 and TRBJ2-7, the CDR3 gives the full variable domain: GAGVSQSPSNKVTEKGKDVELRCDPISGHTALYWYRQSLGQGLEFLIYFQGNSAPDKSGLPSDRFSAERTGGSVSTLTIQRTQQEDSAVYLCASREGGLSYEQYFGPGTRLTVT.

The chain carries TRBV4-3 and TRBJ1-1; 7 bases match TRBD1. CDR3 length: 15 amino acids. The junction had 7 bases not matched to a gene; V was cut back by 3 bases and J by 3 bases. The germline CDR1 and CDR2 sequences are LGHNA and YSLEER. CDR3 in amino acids: CASSHVQGVDTEAFF. The CDR3 nucleotides are TGCGCCAGCAGCCACGTGCAGGGGGTGGACACTGAAGCTTTCTTT.

The V call is TRBV3-1 (or the pseudogene TRBV3-2), the J call TRBJ2-4; 7 nucleotides align to TRBD1. Trimming cost V 0 bases and J 7 bases; bases outside gene matches: 6. Germline lookup yields CDR1 LGHDT and CDR2 YNNKEL (reference sequence). This CDR3 spans 15 amino acids. The chain's CDR3 is CASSQDRGPWNIQYF. CDR3 coding DNA: TGTGCCAGCAGCCAAGATAGGGGGCCGTGGAACATTCAGTACTTC.

The chain employs TRBV3-1 (or the pseudogene TRBV3-2) and TRBJ1-2; TRBD1 is a possible D gene (5 bases). In germline, CDR1 is LGHDT, CDR2 YNNKEL (reference sequence). V shed 1 base and J shed 8 bases, with 17 bases lying between them. This CDR3 has 15 residues. The CDR3 DNA reads TGTGCCAGCAGCCAAGGGGGTTTCAGGGCGTGGGGCTACACCTTC. It yields the protein CASSQGGFRAWGYTF.

The gene calls are TRBV30 and TRBJ2-7; 10 positions match TRBD1. The germline V gene encodes CDR1 GTSNPN and CDR2 SVGIG (reference sequence). The CDR3 spans 12 residues. V lost 7 bases and J lost 3; bases outside the gene matches: 3. The chain's CDR3 is CALDRGHYEQYF. The DNA of the CDR3 is TGTGCCTTAGACAGGGGGCACTACGAGCAGTACTTC.

This clone was recorded only once. This rearrangement joins TRBV7-3 to TRBJ2-2, with a possible D match to TRBD2 (7 bases). The CDR3 is made up of 18 amino acids. Trimming shortened V by 5 bases and J by 2 bases, and 21 bases separated the two germline ends. The germline V gene has CDR1 SGHTA and CDR2 FQGTGA. The CDR3 sequence: CASSPIGGGPSNTGELFF. CDR3 sequence (DNA): TGTGCCAGCAGCCCCATTGGGGGGGGCCCTAGCAACACCGGGGAGCTGTTTTTT.

The chain links TRBV7-2 to TRBJ1-2; tentatively, D is TRBD1 (6 bases). Trimming took off 5 bases at V and 4 bases at J, with 14 bases between the two ends. This CDR3 spans 14 amino acids. Germline lookup yields CDR1 SGHTA and CDR2 FQGNSA. The DNA for the CDR3 is TGTGCCAGCAGCCCTCGGGACATCCCCTATGGCTACACCTTC. Translation gives CASSPRDIPYGYTF.

The chain combines TRBV19 with TRBJ1-1, with D possibly TRBD1 on 6 matching bases. The CDR3 length is 14 residues. The V gene lost 5 bases and the J gene lost 4 bases, with 14 bases spanning the gap. CDR1 is LNHDA, CDR2 SQIVND, per germline (reference sequence). CDR3 coding DNA: TGTGCCAGTAGTCCACAGGGTATAGGCACTGAAGCTTTCTTT. Translating gives CASSPQGIGTEAFF.

The J gene is TRBJ1-3, the V gene TRBV6-6; D remains ambiguous. The V end lost 2 bases, the J end lost 0 bases, and 8 bases lay between the germline ends. From germline, CDR1 is MNHNY and CDR2 SVGAGI (reference sequence). The CDR3 extends over 15 amino acids. The CDR3: CASSYIQASGNTIYF. Written as DNA, the CDR3 is TGTGCCAGCAGTTACATCCAGGCCTCTGGAAACACCATATATTTT.

The V call is TRBV11-3, the J call TRBJ1-2; D gene unclear. This CDR3 contains 14 residues. The V and J ends lost 0 bases and 8 bases respectively, with 13 bases between them. Germline V gene sequence: CDR1 SGHNT, CDR2 YENEEA. The CDR3 region has the DNA TGTGCCAGCAGCTTAGATGTGGCAGGTCGGGGCTACACCTTC. Protein product: CASSLDVAGRGYTF.

The chain combines TRBV11-2 with TRBJ2-3; 7 bases fit TRBD2. CDR1 is SGHAT and CDR2 is FQNNGV in the germline V gene. With 2 bases clipped from V and 3 bases from J, the junction kept 8 bases outside the gene matches. The CDR3 extends over 16 amino acids. The CDR3 spells CASSLLGRGVTDTQYF. The CDR3 region has the DNA TGTGCCAGCAGCTTATTAGGGAGGGGTGTAACAGATACGCAGTATTTT.

V is TRBV10-3 and J is TRBJ2-2; D might be TRBD1 (6 bases). V was clipped by 6 bases and J by 5 bases, with 19 bases between them. The CDR3 runs 16 residues. Germline values: CDR1 ENHRY, CDR2 SYGVKD. CDR3 DNA: TGTGCCATCAGGGGAGAACAGGGACGGGGAACCGGGGAGCTGTTTTTT. It is translated as CAIRGEQGRGTGELFF.

The chain employs TRBV24-1 and TRBJ2-2; 7 nucleotides line up with TRBD1. CDR1 and CDR2 (germline): KGHDR, SFDVKD. Germline trimming cut 3 bases from V and 5 bases from J; bases unmatched to any gene: 2. The CDR3 is made up of 14 amino acids. CDR3 sequence: CATSDPGGTGELFF. In nucleotides, the CDR3 is TGTGCCACCAGTGATCCAGGGGGAACCGGGGAGCTGTTTTTT.

The rearrangement joins TRBV7-2 to TRBJ2-5, with 11 bases that match TRBD2. Trimming at V came to 8 bases and at J to 2 bases, leaving 10 bases not matched to a gene. The CDR3 spans 16 residues. Germline lookup yields CDR1 SGHTA and CDR2 FQGNSA. DNA for the CDR3: TGTGCCAGCTCGGAAGGAGTAGCGGGGGGGCAAGAGACCCAGTACTTC. Protein product: CASSEGVAGGQETQYF.

The V gene is TRBV5-1, the J gene TRBJ2-3, with 7 bases fitting TRBD2. The CDR3 is 16 amino acids. With 4 bases clipped from V and 1 base from J, the junction kept 9 bases outside the gene matches. CDR1 and CDR2 from the germline V gene are SGHRS and YFSETQ. CDR3 loop: CASSLTTSEGTDTQYF. The CDR3 DNA follows: TGCGCCAGCAGCCTGACAACTAGCGAAGGCACAGATACGCAGTATTTT.

The chain employs TRBV7-6 and TRBJ1-1; a possible D gene is TRBD1 (6 bases). V shed 5 bases and J shed 1 base, with 8 bases lying between them. The CDR3 has 13 amino acids. CDR1 is SGHVS, CDR2 FNYEAQ, per germline. CDR3 DNA sequence: TGTGCCAGCAGCCGGGGACAGAACACTGAAGCTTTCTTT. Its protein is CASSRGQNTEAFF.

The genes are TRBV7-3 and TRBJ1-2, with 8 bases lining up with TRBD1. This CDR3 spans 16 amino acids. Per the germline V gene, CDR1 is SGHTA and CDR2 is FQGTGA. J lost 4 bases, V lost 1 base, and 8 bases had no gene match. CDR3 in amino acids: CASSLNGQGGLYGYTF. CDR3 bases: TGTGCCAGCAGCTTAAACGGACAGGGAGGACTCTATGGCTACACCTTC.

V gene TRBV19 combines with J gene TRBJ2-7; possible D gene TRBD1, 7 bases. The CDR3 covers 15 residues. Germline V gene lookup returns CDR1 LNHDA and CDR2 SQIVND (reference sequence). Trimming pared 3 bases from V and 3 bases from J, leaving 15 bases between. The CDR3 sequence is CASSIDRAGGYEQYF. Here the CDR3 DNA reads TGTGCCAGTAGTATCGACAGGGCCGGGGGCTACGAGCAGTACTTC.

In DNA, the CDR3 is TGTGCCAGCAGTTACCGACAAGATGAGCAGTTCTTC. This sequence encodes CASSYRQDEQFF. This chain links TRBV6-2 or TRBV6-3 with TRBJ2-1; D is ambiguous. Germline V lookup: CDR1 MNHEY, CDR2 SVGEGT. V was clipped by 2 bases and J by 8 bases, with 7 bases between them. The CDR3 covers 12 residues.

The chain joins TRBV15 to TRBJ1-5, with TRBD1 matching 8 bases. There are 12 residues in the CDR3. CDR1 and CDR2 (germline): LNHNV, YYDKDF (reference sequence). After removal of 0 bases from V and 15 bases from J, the junction contained 4 bases not matched to a gene. In DNA form, the CDR3 reads TGTGCCACCAGCAGAGATCAGGACAGGGTGCATTTT. It is translated as CATSRDQDRVHF.

The chain employs TRBV6-5 and TRBJ1-2; 10 nucleotides agree with TRBD1. The length of the CDR3 is 14 residues. The V and J ends lost 7 bases and 3 bases, in that order; junction bases with no gene match: 5. Germline V gene lookup returns CDR1 MNHEY and CDR2 SVGAGI. The CDR3 sequence: CASTWTGGDYGYTF. The CDR3 coding sequence is TGTGCCAGCACCTGGACAGGGGGGGACTATGGCTACACCTTC.

The V call is TRBV5-6, the J call TRBJ2-5; D is unclear. The V gene's germline CDR1 is SGHDT and CDR2 YYEEEE. This CDR3 contains 11 residues. The V end lost 4 bases, the J end lost 5 bases, and 6 bases lay between the germline ends. For the CDR3, the DNA is TGTGCCAGCAGCGTTGGCGAGACCCAGTACTTC. Its protein product is CASSVGETQYF.

The chain combines TRBV3-1 (or the pseudogene TRBV3-2) with TRBJ2-5; tentative D call: TRBD2 (6 bases). Trimming took 0 bases from V and 2 from J, leaving 16 bases between them. The germline V gene has CDR1 LGHDT and CDR2 YNNKEL (reference sequence). The length of the CDR3 is 17 residues. CDR3 in DNA: TGTGCCAGCAGCCAAGAGGGGCGGGGTTCGGGACAAGAGACCCAGTACTTC. As protein: CASSQEGRGSGQETQYF.

V usage is TRBV19 and J usage is TRBJ1-1; D perhaps matches TRBD1 (5 bases). Looked up from germline, CDR1 is LNHDA and CDR2 is SQIVND (reference sequence). CDR3 length: 13 residues. With 5 bases removed from V and 2 bases from J, the gap between germline ends came to 9 bases. The DNA for the CDR3 is TGTGCCAGTAGTGATAGGGGTAACACTGAAGCTTTCTTT. Its translation: CASSDRGNTEAFF.

J is TRBJ1-1 and V is TRBV11-2; no clear D. The V gene's germline CDR1 is SGHAT and CDR2 FQNNGV. With 3 bases removed from V and 5 bases from J, the gap between germline ends came to 10 bases. The CDR3 loop spans 13 amino acids. This chain's CDR3 is CASSFTGRTEAFF. The CDR3 DNA reads as TGTGCCAGCAGCTTTACTGGGAGGACTGAAGCTTTCTTT.